This T cell receptor beta chain was sequenced for a study of blood T cell repertoires in COVID-19 (dated by TCRdb to 2018 to 2021). Describing the broader study: Samples from collaborators originated in the United States, Italy and Spain and spanned both the acute and convalescent phases of COVID-19. The material from the prospective study consisted of cDNA or gDNA derived from T cells, B-cell-depleted T cells, or PBMCs. Deeply sampled blood TCRbeta repertoires from subjects exposed to, actively infected with, or recovered from COVID-19 were included in the dataset. The repertoires were made available in a free public database intended to serve as a resource for research on the immune response to SARS-CoV-2. Samples came from the ongoing ImmuneRACE study (first 160 participants) plus 1,254 subjects from 6 global collaborators. Sample metadata almost always included a de-identified subject ID, COVID-19 status, age in years and sex. Where available, HLA class I and class II types were taken from metadata supplied by the sample provider and were not determined by assay-based typing. What the research found in general, with its limitations: The amount of clinical and demographic metadata varied by source and participant and was provided uncurated.

The immunoSEQ Assay, a bias-controlled multiplex PCR, was used to amplify TCRbeta CDR3 regions from genomic DNA. The authors processed their data as follows. The number of nucleated cells in each sample was estimated by amplification of reference gene primers within the assay. To quantify the absolute abundance of each unique TCRbeta CDR3 rearrangement, sequence reads were collapsed and filtered. For each sample, productive Simpson clonality was calculated by taking the square root of Simpson's diversity index across productive rearrangements. The source is immuneACCESS, and TCRdb retained only in-frame sequences with V and J called. Part of the clones is not carried over; for the studies checked, unresolved V genes explain less than half of this, and the remainder is unexplained. V, J and clone size reflect that table, while D and trimming were determined from the DNA. The sample table holds under 130,000 clones, of which under 80% were seen once. The ten largest make up 20% of the sample.

Turning to this clone: Its antigen is not yet known. No per-base quality is available; no much larger clone lies one base away.

Germline trimming: 4 bases from V, 0 bases from J; junction bases outside gene matches: 5. The CDR3 runs 15 residues from the cysteine to the phenylalanine. The CDR3 DNA has 45 bases and is translated from base 1. The germline V gene specifies MNHEY as CDR1 and SVGAGI as CDR2. Collaborating institutions collected whole blood in K2EDTA tubes following their own protocols. Collaborator samples were shipped for TCRbeta analysis as frozen whole blood, isolated PBMCs, or DNA extracted from either sample type. The sample comprised peripheral blood. The rearranged chain carries TRBV6-5 and TRBJ2-5, and 7 junction bases match TRBD1. This clonotype was sampled from a man between 65 and 85 years old with active or convalescent COVID-19. The sequenced DNA is TGTGCCAGCAGTTCGGGACAGACCAACCAAGAGACCCAGTACTTC. This codes for CASSSGQTNQETQYF.